This TCR beta chain was recorded in a study of PD-1 blockade in classical Hodgkin lymphoma. All trial patients relapsed after autologous stem cell transplantation. CDR3 length: 16 residues. From germline, CDR1 is LGHNT and CDR2 FRNRAP. The V and J ends lost 6 bases and 0 bases, in that order; junction bases with no gene match: 9. Using immunoSEQ multiplex PCR, the repertoire was profiled, and TCRdb retains in-frame clones only, with some absent. Of about 15,000 clones listed, roughly 88% were seen once; the top ten hold approximately 37%. The sequencing used peripheral blood mononuclear cells (PBMCs), collected before the second cycle of nivolumab. This TCR came from a human donor with classical Hodgkin lymphoma. The chain uses TRBV12-5 and TRBJ1-1; 8 nucleotides match TRBD1. CDR3 amino acids: CASGRGQGRMNTEAFF. For the CDR3, the DNA is TGTGCTAGTGGGAGAGGACAGGGAAGAATGAACACTGAAGCTTTCTTT.